This T cell receptor beta chain was identified during a study of OX40 agonist ivuxolimab in advanced cancers. This table comes from immunoSEQ multiplex PCR, and its TCRdb copy is limited to in-frame clones, with some not included. Of around 62,000 clones listed, roughly four fifths are singletons. The clonotype comes from an adult with an advanced solid tumor such as melanoma, head and neck, liver or kidney cancer. The source material was CD4+ or CD8+ T cells sorted from blood, sampled in a trial of the OX40 agonist ivuxolimab.

This CDR3 reads CASSLGGRHTGELFF. The CDR3 DNA is TGTGCCAGCAGTTTGGGGGGGCGCCACACCGGGGAGCTGTTTTTT. The chain recombines TRBV28 with TRBJ2-2; D perhaps matches TRBD2 (7 bases). Germline lookup yields CDR1 MDHEN and CDR2 SYDVKM. The CDR3 contains 15 residues. The V and J ends lost 3 bases and 3 bases respectively, with 11 bases between them. Variable domain in full (rest from reference TRBV28 and TRBJ2-2): DVKVTQSSRYLVKRTGEKVFLECVQDMDHENMFWYRQDPGLGLRLIYFSYDVKMKEKGDIPEGYSVSREKKERFSLILESASTNQTSMYLCASSLGGRHTGELFFGEGSRLTVL.